This T cell receptor beta chain was identified during a study of T cells in localized non-small cell lung cancer. A word on this clone: Its target is not known.

Profiling relied on immunoSEQ multiplex PCR, and the TCRdb table lists in-frame clones only, not all of them. The data show almost 40,000 clones, 80% to 90% seen once. Overall study findings and caveats: Compared with tumor, uninvolved adjacent lung displayed greater T cell clonality, ranking highest overall.

Germline-derived CDR1 and CDR2 are KGHSH and LQKENI. The CDR3 covers 19 residues. V lost 5 bases and J 0 bases, leaving 22 bases between the germline ends. The clonotype comes from a male donor older than 55 with stage II lung adenocarcinoma. Here the sequenced sample was peripheral blood mononuclear cells, taken before any cancer treatment. The chain uses TRBV18 and TRBJ1-4, with D uncertain. CDR3 amino acids: CASSSQIPETHATNEKLFF. CDR3 in DNA: TGTGCCAGCTCATCCCAGATCCCCGAGACACATGCAACTAATGAAAAACTGTTTTTT.